The clone carrying this T cell receptor beta chain is deemed medium-sized (0.01 to 0.1%). As yet, its antigen is unknown. The sample originates from a study of sequential checkpoint blockade in melanoma. Study-level information: Matched biopsies came pretreatment and at week 13 for twenty-two patients. Study-wide points: Tumor T-cell fraction and clonality correlated with PD-L1 and CD8+ counts.

Trimming removed 2 bases from V and 0 bases from J, with 7 bases in between. CDR1 is MNHGY and CDR2 is SAAAGT in the germline V gene. The CDR3 length is 14 residues. The table came from immunoSEQ multiplex PCR; TCRdb's copy has only in-frame clones and leaves some out. Among thousands of clones listed, approximately 23% were seen once. Treatment defined: randomized to nivolumab then ipilimumab (arm A) or the reverse (arm B). Patients had received no earlier DNA-damaging chemotherapy. The source was tumor tissue (inferred from file names), collected from a patient given nivolumab and ipilimumab in sequence. This TCR derives from a human donor with melanoma. J is TRBJ1-1 and V is TRBV6-8; D gene ambiguous. The CDR3: CASSYGSLNTEAFF. The CDR3, as DNA: TGTGCCAGCAGTTACGGGTCCTTGAACACTGAAGCTTTCTTT.